The rows below give T cell receptor beta chains drawn from one sample of a study of OX40 agonist ivuxolimab in advanced cancers. Clones were sequenced by immunoSEQ multiplex PCR, and TCRdb holds only the in-frame ones, with some missing. Of almost 70,000 clones in the sample, approximately 80% are singletons; the top ten hold around 2%. Sample: CD4+ or CD8+ T cells sorted from blood, taken in a trial of the OX40 agonist ivuxolimab. These receptors were taken from an adult with an advanced solid tumor such as melanoma, head and neck, liver or kidney cancer. Both conserved end residues are part of each CDR3.

len | v_gene | CDR3aa
15 | TRBV7-3 | CASSAHGQKNTEAFF
15 | TRBV18 | CASSPSPQGAHEQYF
14 | TRBV7-2 | CASSFLAGTDTQYF
14 | TRBV18 | CASSPGLAGVEQYF
18 | TRBV27 | CASSLQSLAGGRTGELFF
13 | TRBV27 | CASSLALGNTIYF
12 | TRBV5-1 | CASSMDNEKLFF
14 | TRBV10-1 | CASRGQGASREQYF
14 | TRBV4-1 | CASSHLRGQETQYF
13 | TRBV19 | CASSIGQKETQYF
13 | TRBV30 | CAWSVLGGGGYTF
15 | TRBV2 | CASSELAGPTDTQYF
14 | TRBV4-1 | CASSQVSTNEKLFF
14 | TRBV5-1 | CASSLRAGANVLTF
15 | TRBV27 | CASSLKQGSSYEQYF
16 | TRBV5-4 | CASSFSPMRQNTEAFF
14 | TRBV11-3 | CASRSQGTNEKLFF
15 | TRBV9 | CASSVDSGGYNEQFF
14 | TRBV7-2 | CASSSRGGLETQYF
15 | TRBV29-1 | CSVGGGPSSGNTIYF
14 | TRBV4-1 | CASSQSGDTDTQYF
20 | TRBV28 | CASSPLKSSRRVVGYNEQFF
16 | TRBV18 | CASSPLTGGNTGELFF
16 | TRBV4-2 | CASSPASGRVADTQYF
12 | TRBV5-4 | CASSLATDTQYF
13 | TRBV6-5 | CASRRQPNQPQHF
13 | TRBV25-1 | CASSPDSSTRAFF
14 | TRBV6-1 | CASRRDRGRYEQYF
17 | TRBV6-1 | CASSEFRGGGAYNEQFF
15 | TRBV9 | CASSSGTSGDNEQFF
17 | TRBV15 | CATSRGKGGTANEKLFF
16 | TRBV27 | CASSVTSGRVADTQYF
17 | TRBV11-2 | CASSLGGLAGGQETQYF